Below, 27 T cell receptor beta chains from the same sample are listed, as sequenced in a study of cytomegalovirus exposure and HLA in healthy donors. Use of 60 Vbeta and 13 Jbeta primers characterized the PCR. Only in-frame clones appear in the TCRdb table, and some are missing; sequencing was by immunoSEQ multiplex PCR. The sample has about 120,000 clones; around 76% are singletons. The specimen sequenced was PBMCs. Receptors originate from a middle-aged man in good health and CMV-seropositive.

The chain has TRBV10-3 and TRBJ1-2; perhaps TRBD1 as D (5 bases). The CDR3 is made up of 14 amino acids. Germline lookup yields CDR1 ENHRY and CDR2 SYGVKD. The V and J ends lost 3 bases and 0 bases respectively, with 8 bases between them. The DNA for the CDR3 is TGTGCCATCAGTGATGTGGGGCCTAACTATGGCTACACCTTC. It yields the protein CAISDVGPNYGYTF.

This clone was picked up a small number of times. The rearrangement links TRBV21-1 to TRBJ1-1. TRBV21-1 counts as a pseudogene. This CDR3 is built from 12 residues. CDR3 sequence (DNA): TGTGCCAGCAGCACCCGGGACACTGAAGCTTTCTTT. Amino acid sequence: CASSTRDTEAFF.

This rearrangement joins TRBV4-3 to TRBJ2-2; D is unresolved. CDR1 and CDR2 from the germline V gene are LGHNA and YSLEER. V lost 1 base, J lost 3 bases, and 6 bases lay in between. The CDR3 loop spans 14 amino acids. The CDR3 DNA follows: TGCGCCAGCAGCCAAGCTCGTTACACCGGGGAGCTGTTTTTT. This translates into CASSQARYTGELFF.

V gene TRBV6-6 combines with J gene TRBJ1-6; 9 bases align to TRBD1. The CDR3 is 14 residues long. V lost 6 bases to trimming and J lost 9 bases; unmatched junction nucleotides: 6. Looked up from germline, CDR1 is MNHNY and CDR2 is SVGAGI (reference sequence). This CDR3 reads CASRRQGEGSPLHF. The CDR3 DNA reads TGTGCCAGCAGACGACAGGGGGAAGGTTCACCCCTCCACTTT.

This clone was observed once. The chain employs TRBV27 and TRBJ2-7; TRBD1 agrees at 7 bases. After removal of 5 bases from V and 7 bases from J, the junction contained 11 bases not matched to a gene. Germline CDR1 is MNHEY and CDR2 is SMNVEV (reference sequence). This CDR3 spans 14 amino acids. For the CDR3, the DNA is TGTGCCAGCAGTCTTAGACAGGGAACGGAAGAGCAGTACTTC. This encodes CASSLRQGTEEQYF.

CDR3 loop: CASSPGGGTDTQYF. CDR3 in DNA: TGTGCCAGCAGCCCGGGGGGGGGAACAGATACGCAGTATTTT. The chain joins TRBV7-9 to TRBJ2-3; TRBD2 matches 8 bases. CDR1 is SEHNR and CDR2 is FQNEAQ in the germline V gene (reference sequence). J gave up 3 bases and V 5 bases, and 4 bases lay outside the gene matches. The CDR3 sequence is 14 residues long.

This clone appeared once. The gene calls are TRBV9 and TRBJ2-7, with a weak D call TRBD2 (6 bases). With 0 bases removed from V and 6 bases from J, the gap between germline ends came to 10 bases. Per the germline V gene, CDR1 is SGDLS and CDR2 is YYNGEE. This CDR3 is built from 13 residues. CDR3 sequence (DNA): TGTGCCAGCAGCGTAGGCACTAGCCGCGAGCAGTACTTC. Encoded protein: CASSVGTSREQYF.

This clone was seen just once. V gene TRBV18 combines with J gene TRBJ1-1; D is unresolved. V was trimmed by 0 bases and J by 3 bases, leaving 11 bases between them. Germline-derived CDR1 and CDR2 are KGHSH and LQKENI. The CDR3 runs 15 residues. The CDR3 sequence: CASSPPSAGYTEAFF. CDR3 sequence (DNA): TGTGCCAGCTCACCACCATCGGCGGGTTACACTGAAGCTTTCTTT.

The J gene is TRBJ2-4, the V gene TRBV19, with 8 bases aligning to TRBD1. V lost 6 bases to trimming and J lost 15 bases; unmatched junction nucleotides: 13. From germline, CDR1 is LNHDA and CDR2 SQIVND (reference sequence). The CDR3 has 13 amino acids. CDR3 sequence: CASREYSGGSSYF. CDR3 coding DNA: TGTGCCAGTAGGGAGTACTCAGGGGGCTCCTCGTACTTC.

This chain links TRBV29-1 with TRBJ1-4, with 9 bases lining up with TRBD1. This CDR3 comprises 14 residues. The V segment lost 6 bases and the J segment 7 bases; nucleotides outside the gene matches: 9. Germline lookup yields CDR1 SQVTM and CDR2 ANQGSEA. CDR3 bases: TGCAGCGTCGTCACAGGGGGCGCGGGTGAAAAACTGTTTTTT. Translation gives CSVVTGGAGEKLFF.

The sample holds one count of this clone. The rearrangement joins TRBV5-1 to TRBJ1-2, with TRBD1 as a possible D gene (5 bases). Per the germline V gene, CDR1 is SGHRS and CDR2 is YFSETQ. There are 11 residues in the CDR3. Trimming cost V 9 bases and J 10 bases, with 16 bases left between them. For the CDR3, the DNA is TGCGCCACCCTTAGTCAGGGTGTCTACACCTTC. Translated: CATLSQGVYTF. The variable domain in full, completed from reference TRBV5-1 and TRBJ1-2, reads KAGVTQTPRYLIKTRGQQVTLSCSPISGHRSVSWYQQTPGQGLQFLFEYFSETQRNKGNFPGRFSGRQFSNSRSEMNVSTLELGDSALYLCATLSQGVYTFGSGTRLTVV.

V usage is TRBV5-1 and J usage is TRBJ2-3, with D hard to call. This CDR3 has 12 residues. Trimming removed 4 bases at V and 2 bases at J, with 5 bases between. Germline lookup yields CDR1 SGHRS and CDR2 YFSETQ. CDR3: CASSLPTDTQYF. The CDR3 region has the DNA TGCGCCAGCAGCCTTCCCACAGATACGCAGTATTTT.

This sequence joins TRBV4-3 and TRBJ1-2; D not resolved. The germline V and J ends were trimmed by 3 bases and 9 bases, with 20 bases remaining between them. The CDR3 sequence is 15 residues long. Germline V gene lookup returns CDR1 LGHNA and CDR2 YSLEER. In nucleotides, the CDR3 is TGCGCCAGCAGCCAGCTCCTTTCAAGGGAGATTAGCTACACCTTC. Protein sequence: CASSQLLSREISYTF.

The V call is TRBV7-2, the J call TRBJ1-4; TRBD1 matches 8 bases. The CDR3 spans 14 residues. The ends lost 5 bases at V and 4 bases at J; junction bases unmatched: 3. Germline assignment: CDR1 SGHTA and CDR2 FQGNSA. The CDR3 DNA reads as TGTGCCAGCAGCCCCGACAGGGGTAATGAAAAACTGTTTTTT. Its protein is CASSPDRGNEKLFF.

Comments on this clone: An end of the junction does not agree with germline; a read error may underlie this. CDR3 coding DNA: TGTTCCAGCAGCTTAGGGACTAGCGGGAGTCGTACAGATACGCAGTATTTT. This sequence encodes CSSSLGTSGSRTDTQYF. The chain has TRBV7-9 and TRBJ2-3, with 14 bases fitting TRBD2. In germline, CDR1 is SEHNR, CDR2 FQNEAQ (reference sequence). The CDR3 contains 17 residues.

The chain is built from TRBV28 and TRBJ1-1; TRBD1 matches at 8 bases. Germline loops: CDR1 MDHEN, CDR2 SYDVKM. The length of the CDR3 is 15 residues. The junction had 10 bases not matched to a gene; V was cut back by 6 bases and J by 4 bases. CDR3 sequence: CASRYLRTGLTEAFF. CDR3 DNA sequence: TGTGCCAGCAGGTATTTAAGGACAGGGCTCACTGAAGCTTTCTTT.

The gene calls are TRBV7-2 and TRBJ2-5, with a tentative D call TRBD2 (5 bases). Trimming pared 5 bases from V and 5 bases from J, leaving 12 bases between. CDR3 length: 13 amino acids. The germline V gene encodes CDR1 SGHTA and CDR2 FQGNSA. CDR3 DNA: TGTGCCAGCAGCCCAGACTACTGGGAGACCCAGTACTTC. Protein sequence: CASSPDYWETQYF.

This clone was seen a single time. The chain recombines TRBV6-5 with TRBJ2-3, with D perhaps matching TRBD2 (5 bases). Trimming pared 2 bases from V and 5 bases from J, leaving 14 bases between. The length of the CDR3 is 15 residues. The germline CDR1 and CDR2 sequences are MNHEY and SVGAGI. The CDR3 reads CASSYEGSDEDTQYF. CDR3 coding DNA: TGTGCCAGCAGTTACGAGGGATCGGATGAAGATACGCAGTATTTT.

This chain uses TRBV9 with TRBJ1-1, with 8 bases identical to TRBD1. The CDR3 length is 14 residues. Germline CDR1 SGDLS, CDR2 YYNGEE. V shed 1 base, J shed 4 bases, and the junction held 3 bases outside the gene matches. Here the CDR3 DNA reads TGTGCCAGCAGCGTACAGGGGGCGTCCACTGAAGCTTTCTTT. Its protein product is CASSVQGASTEAFF.

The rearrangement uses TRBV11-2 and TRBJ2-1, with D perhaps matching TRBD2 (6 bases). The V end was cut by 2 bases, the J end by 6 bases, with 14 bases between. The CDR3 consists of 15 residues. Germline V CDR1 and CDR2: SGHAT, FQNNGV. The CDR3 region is CASSLFSGALNEQFF. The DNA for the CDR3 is TGTGCCAGCAGCTTATTCTCGGGAGCCCTCAATGAGCAGTTCTTC.

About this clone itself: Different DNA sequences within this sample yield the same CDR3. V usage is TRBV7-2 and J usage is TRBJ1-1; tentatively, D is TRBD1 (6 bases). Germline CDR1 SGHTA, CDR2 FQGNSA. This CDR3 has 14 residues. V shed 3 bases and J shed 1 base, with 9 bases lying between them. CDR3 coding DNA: TGTGCCAGCAGCTTCGGACAGAGGAACACTGAAGCTTTCTTT. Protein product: CASSFGQRNTEAFF.

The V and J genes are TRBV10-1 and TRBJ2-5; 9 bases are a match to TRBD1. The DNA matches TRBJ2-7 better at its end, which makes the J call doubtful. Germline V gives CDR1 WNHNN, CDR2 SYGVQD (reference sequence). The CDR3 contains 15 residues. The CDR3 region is CASSGGQGTAYEQYF. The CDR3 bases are TGCGCCAGCAGTGGAGGACAGGGGACAGCCTACGAGCAGTACTTC.

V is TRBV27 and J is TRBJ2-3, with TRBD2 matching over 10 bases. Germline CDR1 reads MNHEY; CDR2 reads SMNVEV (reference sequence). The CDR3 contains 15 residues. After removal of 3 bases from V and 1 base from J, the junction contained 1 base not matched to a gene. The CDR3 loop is CASSFLAGGTDTQYF. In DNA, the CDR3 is TGTGCCAGCAGTTTTCTAGCGGGGGGCACAGATACGCAGTATTTT.

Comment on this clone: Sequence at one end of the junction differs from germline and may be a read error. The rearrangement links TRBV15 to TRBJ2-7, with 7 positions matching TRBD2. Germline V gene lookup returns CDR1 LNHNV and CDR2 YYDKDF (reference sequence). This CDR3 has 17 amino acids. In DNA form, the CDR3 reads TGTGCCGCCAGCAGTGGGGCGAGGGAGGGCCTCGTCCCGGGGCAGTACTTC. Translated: CAASSGAREGLVPGQYF.

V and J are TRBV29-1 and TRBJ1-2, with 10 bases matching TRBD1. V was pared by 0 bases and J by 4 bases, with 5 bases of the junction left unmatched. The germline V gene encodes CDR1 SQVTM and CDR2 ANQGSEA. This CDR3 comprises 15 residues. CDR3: CSVEDRDRGSYGYTF. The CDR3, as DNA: TGCAGCGTTGAAGATCGGGACAGGGGAAGCTATGGCTACACCTTC.

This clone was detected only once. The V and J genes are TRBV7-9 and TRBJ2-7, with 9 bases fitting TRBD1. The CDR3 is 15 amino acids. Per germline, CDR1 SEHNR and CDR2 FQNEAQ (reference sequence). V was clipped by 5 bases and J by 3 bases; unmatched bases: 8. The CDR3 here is CASSPRTGAFYEQYF. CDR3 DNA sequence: TGTGCCAGCAGCCCTAGGACAGGGGCCTTCTACGAGCAGTACTTC.

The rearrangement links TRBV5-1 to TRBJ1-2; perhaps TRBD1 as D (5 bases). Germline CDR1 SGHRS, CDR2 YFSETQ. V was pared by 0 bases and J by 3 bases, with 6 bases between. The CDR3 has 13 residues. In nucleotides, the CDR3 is TGCGCCAGCAGCTTGGAAGGGGACTATGGCTACACCTTC. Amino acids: CASSLEGDYGYTF.